Detailed here is one TCR beta chain. Its specificity is not known. The table came from immunoSEQ multiplex PCR; TCRdb's copy has only in-frame clones and leaves some out. The sample holds 80,000 to 130,000 clones, just over 90% seen once. J lost 0 bases, V lost 5 bases, and 5 bases had no gene match. The length of the CDR3 is 15 residues. Germline assignment: CDR1 SGHNT and CDR2 YENEEA. This record comes from a study of OX40 agonist ivuxolimab in advanced cancers. Looking at the study overall: Recorded diagnoses for dose-escalation patients were hepatocellular carcinoma, melanoma, renal cell or head and neck cancer. It was permissible to have had prior anti-PD-1, anti-PD-L1 or anti-CTLA-4 therapy, and around 40% had some. Study results and limitations: Antigen specificity of clonally expanded peripheral T cells was not established.

The sequences come from CD4+ or CD8+ T cells sorted from blood, collected in a trial of the OX40 agonist ivuxolimab. The TCR originated in an adult with an advanced solid tumor such as melanoma, head and neck, liver or kidney cancer. V is TRBV11-3 and J is TRBJ2-3; 7 nucleotides align to TRBD2. CDR3 bases: TGTGCCAGCAGCCTGGGACTACTTAGCACAGATACGCAGTATTTT. Protein sequence: CASSLGLLSTDTQYF.